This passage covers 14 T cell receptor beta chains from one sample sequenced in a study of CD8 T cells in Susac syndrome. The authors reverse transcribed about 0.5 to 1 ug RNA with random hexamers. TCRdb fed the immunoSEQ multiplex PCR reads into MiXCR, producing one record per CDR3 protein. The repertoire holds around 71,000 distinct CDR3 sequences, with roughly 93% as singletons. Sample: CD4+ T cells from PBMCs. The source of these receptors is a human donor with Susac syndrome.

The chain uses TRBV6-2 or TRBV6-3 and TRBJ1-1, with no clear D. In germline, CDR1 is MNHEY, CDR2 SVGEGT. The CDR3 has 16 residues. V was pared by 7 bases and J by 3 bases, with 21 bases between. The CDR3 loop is CASTSPSGRADTEAFF. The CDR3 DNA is TGTGCCAGCACAAGCCCCAGCGGGAGGGCGGACACTGAAGCTTTCTTT.

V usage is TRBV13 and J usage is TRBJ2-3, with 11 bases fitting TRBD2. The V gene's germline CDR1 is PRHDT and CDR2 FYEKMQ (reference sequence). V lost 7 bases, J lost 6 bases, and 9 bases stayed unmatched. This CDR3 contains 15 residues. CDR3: CASTLRLAGRDTQYF. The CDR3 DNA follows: TGTGCCAGCACCCTCCGACTAGCGGGGAGGGATACGCAGTATTTT.

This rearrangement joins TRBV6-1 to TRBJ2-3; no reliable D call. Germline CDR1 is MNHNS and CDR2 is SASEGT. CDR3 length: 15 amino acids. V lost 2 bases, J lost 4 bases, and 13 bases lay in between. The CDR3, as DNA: TGTGCCAGCAGTGAACGCCCCGGCGGCGCAGATACGCAGTATTTT. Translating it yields CASSERPGGADTQYF.

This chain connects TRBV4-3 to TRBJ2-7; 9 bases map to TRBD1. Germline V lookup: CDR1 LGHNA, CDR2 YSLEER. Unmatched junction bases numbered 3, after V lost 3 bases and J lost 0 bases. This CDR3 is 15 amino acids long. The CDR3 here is CASSQDRGVSYEQYF. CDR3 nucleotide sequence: TGCGCCAGCAGCCAGGACAGGGGAGTCTCCTACGAGCAGTACTTC.

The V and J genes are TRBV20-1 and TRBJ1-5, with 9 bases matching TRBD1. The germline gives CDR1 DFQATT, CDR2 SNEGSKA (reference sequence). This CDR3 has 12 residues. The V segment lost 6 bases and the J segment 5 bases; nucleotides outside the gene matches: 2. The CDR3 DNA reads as TGCAGTGCGCGGACAGGGGATCAGCCCCAGCATTTT. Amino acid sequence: CSARTGDQPQHF.

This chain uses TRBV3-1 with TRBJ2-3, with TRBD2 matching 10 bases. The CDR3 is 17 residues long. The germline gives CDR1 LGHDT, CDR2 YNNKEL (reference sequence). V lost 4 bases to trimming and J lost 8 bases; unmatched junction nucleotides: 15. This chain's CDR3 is CASSPILAGNQAGTQYF. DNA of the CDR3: TGTGCCAGCAGCCCGATACTAGCGGGGAATCAAGCTGGTACGCAGTATTTT.

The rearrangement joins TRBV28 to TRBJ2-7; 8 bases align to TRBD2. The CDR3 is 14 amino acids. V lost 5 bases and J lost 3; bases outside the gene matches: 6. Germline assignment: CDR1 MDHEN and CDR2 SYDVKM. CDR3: CASSTGGRNYEQYF. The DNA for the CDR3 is TGTGCCAGCAGTACGGGGGGGCGGAACTACGAGCAGTACTTC.

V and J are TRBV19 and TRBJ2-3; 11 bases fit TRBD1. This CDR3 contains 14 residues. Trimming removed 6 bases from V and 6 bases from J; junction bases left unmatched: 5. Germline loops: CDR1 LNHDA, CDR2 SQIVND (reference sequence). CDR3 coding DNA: TGTGCCAGTAGGGGGACAGGGGGGGCGGATACGCAGTATTTT. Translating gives CASRGTGGADTQYF.

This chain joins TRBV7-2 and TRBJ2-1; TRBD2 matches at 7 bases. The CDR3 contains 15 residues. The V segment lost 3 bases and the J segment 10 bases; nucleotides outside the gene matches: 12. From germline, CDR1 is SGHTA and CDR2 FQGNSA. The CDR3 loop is CASSLLALAKGEQFF. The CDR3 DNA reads TGTGCCAGCAGCTTGCTTGCACTAGCGAAAGGGGAGCAGTTCTTC.

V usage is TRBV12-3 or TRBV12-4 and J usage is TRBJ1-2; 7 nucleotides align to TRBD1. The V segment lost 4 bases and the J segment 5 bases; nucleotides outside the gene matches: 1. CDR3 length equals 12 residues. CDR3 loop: CASSSQGYGYTF. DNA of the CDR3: TGTGCCAGCAGTTCACAGGGGTATGGCTACACCTTC.

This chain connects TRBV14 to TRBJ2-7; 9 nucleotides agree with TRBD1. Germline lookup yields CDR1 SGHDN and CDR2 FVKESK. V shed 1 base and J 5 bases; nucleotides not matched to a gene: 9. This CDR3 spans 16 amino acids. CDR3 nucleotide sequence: TGTGCCAGCAGCCAAGTAAAGGACAGGGGATTCCACGAGCAGTACTTC. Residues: CASSQVKDRGFHEQYF.

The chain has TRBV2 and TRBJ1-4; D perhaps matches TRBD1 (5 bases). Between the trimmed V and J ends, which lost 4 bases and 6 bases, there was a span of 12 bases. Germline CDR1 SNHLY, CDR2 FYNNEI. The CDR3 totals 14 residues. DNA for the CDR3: TGTGCCAGCAGTGTGGGACGGGGGGATGAAAAACTGTTTTTT. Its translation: CASSVGRGDEKLFF. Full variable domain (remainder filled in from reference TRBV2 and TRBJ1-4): EPEVTQTPSHQVTQMGQEVILRCVPISNHLYFYWYRQILGQKVEFLVSFYNNEISEKSEIFDDQFSVERPDGSNFTLKIRSTKLEDSAMYFCASSVGRGDEKLFFGSGTQLSVL.

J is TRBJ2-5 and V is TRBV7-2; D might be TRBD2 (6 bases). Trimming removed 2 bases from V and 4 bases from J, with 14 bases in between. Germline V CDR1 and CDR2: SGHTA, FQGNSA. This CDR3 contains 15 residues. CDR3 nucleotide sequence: TGTGCCAGCAGCTTACTACGAGGGCGGGGAGAGACCCAGTACTTC. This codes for CASSLLRGRGETQYF. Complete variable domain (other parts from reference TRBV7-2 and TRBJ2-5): GAGVSQSPSNKVTEKGKDVELRCDPISGHTALYWYRQSLGQGLEFLIYFQGNSAPDKSGLPSDRFSAERTGGSVSTLTIQRTQQEDSAVYLCASSLLRGRGETQYFGPGTRLLVL.

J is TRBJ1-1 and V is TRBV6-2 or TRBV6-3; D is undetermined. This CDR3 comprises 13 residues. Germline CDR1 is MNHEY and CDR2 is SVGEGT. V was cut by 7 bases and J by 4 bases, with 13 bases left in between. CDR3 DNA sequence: TGTGCCAGCATTCAGGAACCTGGCACTGAAGCTTTCTTT. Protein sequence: CASIQEPGTEAFF.